This T cell receptor (beta chain) comes out of a study of cytomegalovirus exposure and HLA in healthy donors. The germline gives CDR1 SGHVS, CDR2 FQNEAQ. This CDR3 is 13 amino acids long. Trimming shortened V by 6 bases and J by 4 bases, and 12 bases separated the two germline ends. PCR used 60 Vbeta primers and 13 Jbeta primers. Measured with immunoSEQ multiplex PCR; TCRdb has only the in-frame clones, and not every one. This table has 100,000 to 130,000 clones, under 85% appearing once. Study outcomes and limitations: Indistinguishable V segments such as TRBV6-2 and TRBV6-3 were excluded. Later analysis identified about 18,000 TCR beta sequences associated with HLA alleles, using a false discovery rate threshold of 0.05. CMV serostatus alone was available as immune exposure information. When a later analysis was performed, an Asian-associated ancestry cluster reportedly had fewer N-insertions than the roughly 700-donor mean.

About this clone itself: Its antigen is unidentified.

This sequence joins TRBV7-8 and TRBJ1-2; D uncertain. Sequencing used PBMCs. The clonotype comes from a male donor in good health and CMV-seronegative. The CDR3 DNA follows: TGTGCCAGCAGGGCCGTAAGAGGCTATGGCTACACCTTC. Residues: CASRAVRGYGYTF.